A selection of T cell receptor beta chains follows, all from one sample in a study of breast tumors, draining lymph nodes, adjacent tissues. TCRdb re-called the multiplex PCR reads with MiXCR, one entry per CDR3 protein. The sample records about 180,000 distinct CDR3 sequences, 30% to 35% being singletons. Sequencing used axillary lymph node tissue. The receptors come from a female donor with breast cancer. Some clones in this sample may be carry-over from other donors' samples. Both conserved end residues are part of each CDR3. Fields, in order: D gene, J gene, V gene, clone size, CDR3 DNA, CDR3 protein. D genes are given only for firm matches. Expanded clones are given a class, and other clones once, few, many or no size at all.

. | TRBJ1-1 | TRBV19 | . | TGTGCCAGTACTTTGACACCCGTGTACACTGAAGCTTTCTTT | CASTLTPVYTEAFF
TRBD2 | TRBJ2-1 | TRBV4-1 | many | TGCGCCAGCAGCCCAAGGGAGGGCTGGAATGAGCAGTTCTTC | CASSPREGWNEQFF
. | TRBJ2-7 | TRBV12-3/TRBV12-4 | many | TGTGCCAGCAGTTTATCAGGTTCCGGCGAGCAGTACTTC | CASSLSGSGEQYF
. | TRBJ2-1 | TRBV2 | . | TGTGCCAGCAGTGACTGGGGGGCTGGAACAGATACGCAGTTCTTC | CASSDWGAGTDTQFF
. | TRBJ2-5 | TRBV18 | many | TGTGCCAGCTCACCACTGAGTGGAGAGACCCAGTACTTC | CASSPLSGETQYF
TRBD1 | TRBJ1-6 | TRBV20-1 | many | TGCAGTGCTAGAGAGGGACAGGGGTCCTCACCCCTCCACTTT | CSAREGQGSSPLHF
TRBD1 | TRBJ1-4 | TRBV20-1 | many | TGCAGTGCTGGACAGGGGGCAGGTGAAAAACTGTTTTTT | CSAGQGAGEKLFF
. | TRBJ1-4 | TRBV25-1 | once | TGTGCCAGCTCCATGACAGGAGTTCTAACTAATGAAAAACTGTTTTTT | CASSMTGVLTNEKLFF
TRBD1 | TRBJ2-1 | TRBV9 | many | TGTGCCAGCAGCGTATCCGGACAGGGCGGCAATGAGCAGTTCTTC | CASSVSGQGGNEQFF
. | TRBJ1-5 | TRBV5-4 | many | TGTGCCAGCAGCTTGGGGGGGGGAAGGTTCGATCAGCCCCAGCATTTT | CASSLGGGRFDQPQHF
TRBD2 | TRBJ2-1 | TRBV29-1 | . | TGCAGCGTTGAGGAACTAGCGGGGAGCACCTACAATGAGCAGTTCTTC | CSVEELAGSTYNEQFF
TRBD1 | TRBJ1-6 | TRBV7-2 | once | TGTGCCAGCAGCTCGGCGGGACAGCCTAATTCACCCCTCCACTTT | CASSSAGQPNSPLHF
. | TRBJ1-1 | TRBV6-2/TRBV6-3 | . | TGTGCCAGCAGTTATTGGGAGGCTGAAGCTTTCTTT | CASSYWEAEAFF
. | TRBJ2-7 | TRBV28 | . | TGTGCCAGCAGGGGCAGGGGGCGCGGAAGGACTAGGCACGAGCAGTACTTC | CASRGRGRGRTRHEQYF
TRBD2 | TRBJ2-5 | TRBV27 | few | TGTGCCAGCAGTAACCAGCTAGCGGCCCAAGAGACCCAGTACTTC | CASSNQLAAQETQYF
. | TRBJ2-5 | TRBV20-1 | . | TGCAGTGCTACAGGACCTAGCTCTGAGACCCAGTACTTC | CSATGPSSETQYF